Following are 3 T cell receptor beta chains from one sample sequenced in a study of blood T cell repertoires in COVID-19. Libraries were prepared by immunoSEQ multiplex PCR; TCRdb keeps only in-frame clonotypes and omits some of them. The data contain around 170,000 clones, approximately 81% of them singletons. Sequenced: peripheral blood. The receptors originated from a man between 18 and 29 years old with active or convalescent COVID-19.

In the case of this clone: At one end the junction does not follow the germline gene, possibly because of a read error. CDR3 amino acids: CASSWGGELETQYF. Written as DNA, the CDR3 is TGTGCTAGCAGCTGGGGGGGAGAGTTGGAGACCCAGTACTTC. The chain uses TRBV7-7 and TRBJ2-5, with 7 bases fitting TRBD2. The CDR3 is 14 amino acids. Per germline, CDR1 SSHAT and CDR2 FNYEAQ (reference sequence).

V usage is TRBV30 and J usage is TRBJ1-5; 7 nucleotides align to TRBD1. The CDR3 length is 14 residues. Trimming removed 8 bases from V and 2 bases from J; junction bases left unmatched: 9. The germline gives CDR1 GTSNPN, CDR2 SVGIG (reference sequence). DNA of the CDR3: TGTGCCGGAAACGACAGGGAAGGCAATCAGCCCCAGCATTTT. It translates to CAGNDREGNQPQHF.

The chain links TRBV2 to TRBJ1-5; perhaps TRBD1 as D (5 bases). The germline CDR1 and CDR2 sequences are SNHLY and FYNNEI. V dropped 7 bases and J dropped 6 bases, with 13 bases sitting between them. The CDR3 contains 13 residues. CDR3 sequence reads: CASNLGAAQPQHF. For the CDR3, the DNA is TGTGCCAGCAACCTTGGGGCTGCTCAGCCCCAGCATTTT.